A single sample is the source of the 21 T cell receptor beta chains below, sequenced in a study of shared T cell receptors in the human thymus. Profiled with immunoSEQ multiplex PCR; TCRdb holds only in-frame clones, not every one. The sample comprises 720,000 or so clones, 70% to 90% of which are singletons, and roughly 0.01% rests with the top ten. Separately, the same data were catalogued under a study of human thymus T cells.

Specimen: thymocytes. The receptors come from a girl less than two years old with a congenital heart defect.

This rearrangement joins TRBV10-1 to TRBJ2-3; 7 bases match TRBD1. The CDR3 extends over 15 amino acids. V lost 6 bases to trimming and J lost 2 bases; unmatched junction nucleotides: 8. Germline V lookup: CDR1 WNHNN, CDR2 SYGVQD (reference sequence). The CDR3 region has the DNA TGCGCCAGCAGACCGACAGGGTCGAACACAGATACGCAGTATTTT. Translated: CASRPTGSNTDTQYF.

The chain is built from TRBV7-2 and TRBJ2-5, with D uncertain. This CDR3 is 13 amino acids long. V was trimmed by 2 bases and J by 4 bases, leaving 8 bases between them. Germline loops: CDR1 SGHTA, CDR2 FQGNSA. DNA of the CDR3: TGTGCCAGCAGCTTAACGTCGGGAGAGACCCAGTACTTC. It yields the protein CASSLTSGETQYF.

The CDR3 region is CASSEWETGVDEQFF. CDR3 coding DNA: TGTGCCAGCAGTGAGTGGGAGACAGGGGTGGATGAGCAGTTCTTC. The gene calls are TRBV25-1 and TRBJ2-1; 8 bases map to TRBD1. V gave up 3 bases and J gave up 8 bases; unmatched junction bases: 9. The CDR3 is 15 residues long. In germline, CDR1 is MGHDK, CDR2 SYGVNS.

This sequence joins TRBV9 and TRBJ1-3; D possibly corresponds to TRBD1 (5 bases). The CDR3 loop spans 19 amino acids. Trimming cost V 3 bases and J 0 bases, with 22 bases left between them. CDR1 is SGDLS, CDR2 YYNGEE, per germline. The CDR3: CASSEPGGTAGSSGNTIYF. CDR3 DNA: TGTGCCAGCAGCGAACCTGGGGGTACCGCGGGAAGCTCTGGAAACACCATATATTTT.

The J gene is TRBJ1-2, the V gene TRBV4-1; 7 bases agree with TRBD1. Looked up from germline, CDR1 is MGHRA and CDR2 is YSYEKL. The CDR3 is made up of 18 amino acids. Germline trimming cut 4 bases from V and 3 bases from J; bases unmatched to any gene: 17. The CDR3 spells CASSRGTEGARGDYGYTF. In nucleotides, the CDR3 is TGCGCCAGCAGCCGAGGGACAGAGGGGGCCAGAGGAGACTATGGCTACACCTTC.

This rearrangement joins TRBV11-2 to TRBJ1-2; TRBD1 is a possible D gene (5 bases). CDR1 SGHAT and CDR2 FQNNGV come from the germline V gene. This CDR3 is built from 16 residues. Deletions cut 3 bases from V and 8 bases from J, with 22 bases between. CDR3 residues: CASSFTNPDSLGGYTF. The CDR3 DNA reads TGTGCCAGCAGCTTTACGAACCCAGACAGCCTTGGCGGCTACACCTTC.

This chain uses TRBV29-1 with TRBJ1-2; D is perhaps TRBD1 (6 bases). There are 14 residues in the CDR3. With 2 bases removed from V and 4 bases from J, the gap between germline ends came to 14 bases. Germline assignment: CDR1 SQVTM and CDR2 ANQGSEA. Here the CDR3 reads CSVESRGALYGYTF. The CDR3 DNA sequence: TGCAGCGTTGAATCCAGGGGAGCGCTCTATGGCTACACCTTC.

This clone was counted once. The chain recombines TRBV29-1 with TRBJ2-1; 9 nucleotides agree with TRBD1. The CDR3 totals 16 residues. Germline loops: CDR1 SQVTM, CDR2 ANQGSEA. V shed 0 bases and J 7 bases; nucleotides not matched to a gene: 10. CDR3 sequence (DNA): TGCAGCGTTGAAGAAGGCGGGACAGGGTGTTTGAATGAGCAGTTCTTC. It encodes CSVEEGGTGCLNEQFF.

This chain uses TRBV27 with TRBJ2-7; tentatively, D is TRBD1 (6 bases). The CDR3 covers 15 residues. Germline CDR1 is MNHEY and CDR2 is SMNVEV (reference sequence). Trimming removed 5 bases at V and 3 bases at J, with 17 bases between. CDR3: CASSTTQGFYYEQYF. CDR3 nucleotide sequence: TGTGCCAGCAGTACTACCCAGGGGTTTTACTACGAGCAGTACTTC.

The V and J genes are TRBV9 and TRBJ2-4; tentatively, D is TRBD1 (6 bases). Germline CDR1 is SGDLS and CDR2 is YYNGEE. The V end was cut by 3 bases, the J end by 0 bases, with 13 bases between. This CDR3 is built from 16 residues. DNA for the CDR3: TGTGCCAGCAGCGCTGGACAGACAATAGCCAAAAACATTCAGTACTTC. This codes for CASSAGQTIAKNIQYF.

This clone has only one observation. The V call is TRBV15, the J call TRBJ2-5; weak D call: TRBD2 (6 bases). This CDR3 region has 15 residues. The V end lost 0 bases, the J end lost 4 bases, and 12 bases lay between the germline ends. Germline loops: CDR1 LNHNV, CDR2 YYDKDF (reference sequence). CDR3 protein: CATSRDWRGGETQYF. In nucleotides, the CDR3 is TGTGCCACCAGCAGAGACTGGCGGGGAGGAGAGACCCAGTACTTC.

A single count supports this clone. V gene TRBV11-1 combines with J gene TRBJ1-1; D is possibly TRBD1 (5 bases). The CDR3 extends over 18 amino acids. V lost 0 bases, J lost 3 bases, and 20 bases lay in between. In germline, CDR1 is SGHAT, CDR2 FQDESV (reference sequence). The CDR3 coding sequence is TGTGCCAGCAGCTTAGCCCTACGGGGGGGAACCTGGCACACTGAAGCTTTCTTT. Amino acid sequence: CASSLALRGGTWHTEAFF.

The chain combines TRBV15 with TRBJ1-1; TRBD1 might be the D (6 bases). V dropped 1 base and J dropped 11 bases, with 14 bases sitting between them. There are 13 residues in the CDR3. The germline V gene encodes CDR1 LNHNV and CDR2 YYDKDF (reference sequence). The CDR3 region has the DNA TGTGCCACCAGCAGAGCAGGGGAAGGGTATGCTTTCTTT. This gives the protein CATSRAGEGYAFF.

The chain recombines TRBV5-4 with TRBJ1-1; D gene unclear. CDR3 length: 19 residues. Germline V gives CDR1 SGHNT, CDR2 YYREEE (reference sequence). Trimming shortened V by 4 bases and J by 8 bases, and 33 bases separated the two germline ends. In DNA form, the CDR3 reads TGTGCCAGCAGCCCCCACGGTGGGCGCAAACAAGTCCCCTGTAGGGAAGCTTTCTTT. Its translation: CASSPHGGRKQVPCREAFF.

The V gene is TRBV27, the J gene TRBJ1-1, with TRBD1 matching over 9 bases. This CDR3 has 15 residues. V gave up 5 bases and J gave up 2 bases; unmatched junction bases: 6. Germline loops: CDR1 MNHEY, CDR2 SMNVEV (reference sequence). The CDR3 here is CASSKNRGLNTEAFF. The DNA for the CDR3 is TGTGCCAGCAGTAAAAACAGGGGGCTTAACACTGAAGCTTTCTTT.

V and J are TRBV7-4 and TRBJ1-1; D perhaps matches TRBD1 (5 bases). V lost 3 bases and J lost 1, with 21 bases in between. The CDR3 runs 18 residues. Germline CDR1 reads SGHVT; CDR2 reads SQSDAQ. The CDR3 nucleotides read TGTGCCAGCAGCTTCCCCATCCCTATACAGGCTGAGAACACTGAAGCTTTCTTT. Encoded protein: CASSFPIPIQAENTEAFF.

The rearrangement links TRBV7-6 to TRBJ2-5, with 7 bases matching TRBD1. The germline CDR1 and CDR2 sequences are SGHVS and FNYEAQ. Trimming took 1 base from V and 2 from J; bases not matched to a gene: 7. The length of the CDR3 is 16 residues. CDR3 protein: CASSLGKTGLQETQYF. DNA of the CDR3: TGTGCCAGCAGCTTAGGGAAGACAGGGCTACAAGAGACCCAGTACTTC.

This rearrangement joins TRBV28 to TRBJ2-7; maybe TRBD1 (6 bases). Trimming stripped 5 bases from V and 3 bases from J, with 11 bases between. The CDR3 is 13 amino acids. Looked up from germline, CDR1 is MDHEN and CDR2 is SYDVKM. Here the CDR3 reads CASSAQGIYEQYF. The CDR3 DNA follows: TGTGCCAGCAGTGCACAGGGAATCTACGAGCAGTACTTC.

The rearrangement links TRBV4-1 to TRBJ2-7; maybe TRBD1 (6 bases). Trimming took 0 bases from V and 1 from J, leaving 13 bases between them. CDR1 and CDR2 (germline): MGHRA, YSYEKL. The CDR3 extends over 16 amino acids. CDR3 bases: TGCGCCAGCAGCCAAGATGGGACATATGAATCCTACGAGCAGTACTTC. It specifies CASSQDGTYESYEQYF.

DNA of the CDR3: TGTGCCAGCAGTTATTCTACAGGGGGGTCTGAAGATACGCAGTATTTT. Translation: CASSYSTGGSEDTQYF. The rearrangement joins TRBV28 to TRBJ2-3; TRBD1 matches at 8 bases. The CDR3 covers 16 residues. V trimming: 4 bases; J trimming: 5 bases; junction bases outside the gene matches: 11. CDR1 MDHEN and CDR2 SYDVKM come from the germline V gene.

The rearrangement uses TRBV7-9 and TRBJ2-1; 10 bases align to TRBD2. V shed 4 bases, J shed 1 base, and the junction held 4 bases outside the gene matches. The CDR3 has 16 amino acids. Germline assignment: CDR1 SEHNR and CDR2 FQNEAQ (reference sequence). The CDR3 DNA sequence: TGTGCCAGCAGCTCCAGCGGGGGGGCATCCTACAATGAGCAGTTCTTC. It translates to CASSSSGGASYNEQFF.